Presented here are 14 T cell receptor delta chains from one specimen sequenced in a study of gamma-delta T cells after stem cell transplantation. With CATT, TCRdb re-called clones from the RT-PCR reads. The data hold 5,500 to 7,000 delta-chain clones, with 20% to 30% observed a single time. The sequenced sample was gamma-delta T cells. The source is a human donor. It is not recorded whose cells these are; they may come from a transplant donor.

V gene TRDV2 combines with J gene TRDJ1, with 12 positions matching TRDD3. J gave up 0 bases and V 7 bases, and 8 bases lay outside the gene matches. The CDR3 contains 16 residues. Germline assignment: CDR1 GEAIGNYY and CDR2 EKD. CDR3 region: CACLPLGDTNTDKLIF. Written as DNA, the CDR3 is TGTGCCTGCCTCCCCCTGGGGGATACGAACACCGATAAACTCATCTTT.

The J gene is TRDJ1, the V gene TRDV2; D unresolved. The V end lost 4 bases, the J end lost 0 bases, and 17 bases lay between the germline ends. Germline-derived CDR1 and CDR2 are GEAIGNYY and EKD. This CDR3 region has 16 residues. CDR3 nucleotide sequence: TGTGCCTGTGAACAAGTGGGACACGGGGACACCGATAAACTCATCTTT. It specifies CACEQVGHGDTDKLIF.

This chain joins TRDV2 and TRDJ1; D unresolved. Trimming left V 3 bases short and J 8 bases short, with 39 bases between. Germline values: CDR1 GEAIGNYY, CDR2 EKD. The CDR3 extends over 21 amino acids. DNA of the CDR3: TGTGCCTGTGACGCCGCGGGAGGGCATTCGACCCCCAACAAGTATACCCCAAAACTCATCTTT. Protein sequence: CACDAAGGHSTPNKYTPKLIF.

The chain couples TRDV2 to TRDJ1; 9 bases line up with TRDD3. The CDR3 has 26 residues. V gave up 3 bases and J gave up 0 bases; unmatched junction bases: 37. From germline, CDR1 is GEAIGNYY and CDR2 EKD. The DNA of the CDR3 is TGTGCCTGTGACGCTCTTATGCCACAACGTACTGGGGGACCGAATGCCACCACCACGTACACCGATAAACTCATCTTT. Translated: CACDALMPQRTGGPNATTTYTDKLIF.

This clone is classed as medium-sized. The rearrangement links TRDV2 to TRDJ1; weak D call: TRDD3 (5 bases). V lost 0 bases and J 8 bases, leaving 21 bases between the germline ends. Germline CDR1 and CDR2: GEAIGNYY and EKD. This CDR3 has 16 residues. This chain's CDR3 is CACDTVGHTGTEKLIF. CDR3 nucleotide sequence: TGTGCCTGTGACACCGTGGGTCATACGGGTACTGAAAAACTCATCTTT.

Points on this clone: A read error may be the cause here, since a much bigger clone is one base away. The sample holds other DNA sequences that translate to the same CDR3. The chain is built from TRDV2 and TRDJ1, with a possible D match to TRDD3 (6 bases). The V and J ends lost 3 bases and 10 bases respectively, with 26 bases between them. Germline CDR1 is GEAIGNYY and CDR2 is EKD. The CDR3 is 16 residues long. CDR3 protein: CACDPLSGGYRRGLIF. DNA of the CDR3: TGTGCCTGTGACCCCTTAAGTGGGGGGTACCGCCGGGGACTCATCTTT.

This clone appeared a few times. This chain links TRDV1 with TRDJ1, with TRDD3 matching 7 bases. The CDR3 consists of 15 residues. The junction had 5 bases not matched to a gene; V was cut back by 4 bases and J by 0 bases. Germline assignment: CDR1 TSWWSYY and CDR2 QGS. The CDR3 is CALGVQLGYTDKLIF. The CDR3 DNA follows: TGTGCTCTTGGGGTCCAACTGGGGTACACCGATAAACTCATCTTT.

This clone is medium-sized (0.01 to 0.1%) in the sample. The J gene is TRDJ1, the V gene TRDV2; 13 bases map to TRDD3. This CDR3 comprises 19 residues. V shed 3 bases, J shed 0 bases, and the junction held 12 bases outside the gene matches. CDR1 and CDR2 from the germline V gene are GEAIGNYY and EKD. This CDR3 reads CACDPVSLGDTSYTDKLIF. CDR3 nucleotide sequence: TGTGCCTGTGACCCTGTGTCACTGGGGGATACGTCGTACACCGATAAACTCATCTTT.

This chain connects TRDV2 to TRDJ1; 13 bases are a match to TRDD3. J gave up 4 bases and V 2 bases, and 12 bases lay outside the gene matches. Per germline, CDR1 GEAIGNYY and CDR2 EKD. The CDR3 totals 18 residues. The CDR3 DNA follows: TGTGCCTGTGACATCCTTACTGGGGGATACGAGTTCGGCGATAAACTCATCTTT. This translates into CACDILTGGYEFGDKLIF.

This clone is classed as medium-sized. The chain is built from TRDV2 and TRDJ3; 9 bases fit TRDD3. Losses at the gene ends were 3 bases for V and 0 bases for J; bases not matched to a gene: 14. The CDR3 is 21 residues long. CDR1 is GEAIGNYY, CDR2 EKD, per germline. In DNA form, the CDR3 reads TGTGCCTGTGACCTAGTACTGGGGGAATCTCTCGGCTCCTGGGACACCCGACAGATGTTTTTC. Amino acids: CACDLVLGESLGSWDTRQMFF.

This clone qualifies as medium-sized. The J gene is TRDJ1, the V gene TRDV2; 8 bases align to TRDD3. The ends lost 0 bases at V and 0 bases at J; junction bases unmatched: 8. Germline CDR1 reads GEAIGNYY; CDR2 reads EKD. The CDR3 loop spans 17 amino acids. The CDR3 region is CACDTVDWGLHTDKLIF. The DNA for the CDR3 is TGTGCCTGTGACACCGTCGACTGGGGGCTTCACACCGATAAACTCATCTTT.

The chain carries TRDV2 and TRDJ3; 7 bases map to TRDD3. Germline-derived CDR1 and CDR2 are GEAIGNYY and EKD. V lost 3 bases, J lost 0 bases, and 13 bases stayed unmatched. The CDR3 covers 20 residues. The CDR3 DNA reads as TGTGCCTGTGACCCTGTACTGGGGTCTCAAAGCTCCTGGGACACCCGACAGATGTTTTTC. This sequence encodes CACDPVLGSQSSWDTRQMFF.

On this clone itself: This clone may be a read error of a much larger clone one base away. The chain recombines TRDV2 with TRDJ1; 11 positions agree with TRDD3. This CDR3 contains 22 residues. CDR1 GEAIGNYY and CDR2 EKD come from the germline V gene. Trimming removed 2 bases from V and 0 bases from J; junction bases left unmatched: 22. CDR3 loop: CACDNLAGGYLGARADTDKLIF. The CDR3 nucleotides are TGTGCCTGTGACAACTTGGCTGGGGGATACCTGGGGGCTCGGGCGGACACCGATAAACTCATCTTT.

V gene TRDV2 combines with J gene TRDJ1, with 9 positions matching TRDD3. The V gene end was trimmed by 0 bases and the J gene end by 0 bases; junction bases not matched to a gene: 7. Germline V gene lookup returns CDR1 GEAIGNYY and CDR2 EKD. The CDR3 extends over 17 amino acids. Here the CDR3 DNA reads TGTGCCTGTGACACCCCCTGGGGGATCTTAAACACCGATAAACTCATCTTT. Translating gives CACDTPWGILNTDKLIF.